The 19 T cell receptor beta chains presented below share a single source sample, sequenced in a study of blood T cell repertoires in COVID-19. Sequenced by immunoSEQ multiplex PCR; TCRdb stores in-frame clones only, minus some. The sample yields about 240,000 clones, 80% to 95% seen once. The sample taken for sequencing was peripheral blood. The receptors come from a man aged 25 to 45 with COVID-19, enrolled during active disease.

The CDR3 region has the DNA TGTGCCAGCAGCTTGAGGGGCCTGAACTATGGCTACACCTTC. Translation gives CASSLRGLNYGYTF. The chain recombines TRBV5-6 with TRBJ1-2; D perhaps matches TRBD1 (5 bases). V shed 1 base and J shed 2 bases, with 9 bases lying between them. The CDR3 length is 14 residues. In germline, CDR1 is SGHDT, CDR2 YYEEEE.

V gene TRBV11-3 combines with J gene TRBJ2-7; D might be TRBD1 (5 bases). The CDR3 consists of 13 residues. V lost 5 bases and J lost 1, with 9 bases in between. The germline V gene has CDR1 SGHNT and CDR2 YENEEA. The CDR3 DNA is TGTGCCAGCAGCCCAGGGTATTCCTACGAGCAGTACTTC. Its translation: CASSPGYSYEQYF. Variable domain in full (rest from reference TRBV11-3 and TRBJ2-7): EAGVVQSPRYKIIEKKQPVAFWCNPISGHNTLYWYLQNLGQGPELLIRYENEEAVDDSQLPKDRFSAERLKGVDSTLKIQPAELGDSAVYLCASSPGYSYEQYFGPGTRLTVT.

The chain uses TRBV27 and TRBJ1-1; the D gene is possibly TRBD1 (5 bases). The CDR3 totals 13 residues. CDR1 and CDR2 (germline): MNHEY, SMNVEV (reference sequence). Trimming pared 5 bases from V and 1 base from J, leaving 8 bases between. The CDR3, as DNA: TGTGCCAGCAGTGGACACCAGAACACTGAAGCTTTCTTT. Translation: CASSGHQNTEAFF.

The rearrangement joins TRBV7-3 to TRBJ1-2; TRBD1 might be the D (5 bases). The CDR3 totals 15 residues. V lost 5 bases to trimming and J lost 0 bases, with 13 bases between them. Germline V gene sequence: CDR1 SGHTA, CDR2 FQGTGA. CDR3 loop: CASSPAGWPNYGYTF. The DNA for the CDR3 is TGTGCCAGCAGCCCAGCAGGGTGGCCTAACTATGGCTACACCTTC.

V gene TRBV5-1 combines with J gene TRBJ2-7, with D possibly TRBD1 on 5 matching bases. V lost 1 base, J lost 5 bases, and 10 bases lay in between. Germline CDR1 reads SGHRS; CDR2 reads YFSETQ. This CDR3 region has 13 residues. CDR3 DNA: TGCGCCAGCAGCTTGACAGGTCTGGACGAGCAGTACTTC. It specifies CASSLTGLDEQYF.

The gene calls are TRBV9 and TRBJ2-1; 8 bases are shared with TRBD2. Trimming took 2 bases from V and 5 from J; bases not matched to a gene: 3. The CDR3 loop spans 14 amino acids. The germline V gene encodes CDR1 SGDLS and CDR2 YYNGEE. The CDR3 DNA reads as TGTGCCAGCAGCGTTTCACTAGCGGACAATGAGCAGTTCTTC. Its protein product is CASSVSLADNEQFF.

The J gene is TRBJ1-1, the V gene TRBV6-5; the D gene is possibly TRBD1 (6 bases). CDR3 length equals 14 residues. Germline V CDR1 and CDR2: MNHEY, SVGAGI. The V and J ends lost 5 bases and 0 bases respectively, with 10 bases between them. CDR3 DNA: TGTGCCAGCAGTCACGGACAGTTGAACACTGAAGCTTTCTTT. As protein: CASSHGQLNTEAFF.

This chain connects TRBV19 to TRBJ1-3; 9 nucleotides match TRBD1. The CDR3 spans 16 residues. V gave up 10 bases and J gave up 3 bases; unmatched junction bases: 13. Germline loops: CDR1 LNHDA, CDR2 SQIVND (reference sequence). Written as DNA, the CDR3 is TGTGCCACCTCCGTCGTAGGACAGGGGAATGGAAACACCATATATTTT. It codes for CATSVVGQGNGNTIYF.

This chain connects TRBV7-9 to TRBJ2-1; D remains ambiguous. Germline lookup yields CDR1 SEHNR and CDR2 FQNEAQ (reference sequence). The CDR3 totals 18 residues. Trimming took off 0 bases at V and 1 base at J, with 16 bases between the two ends. CDR3: CASSLAIRYVRSYNEQFF. CDR3 DNA sequence: TGTGCCAGCAGCTTAGCGATCAGGTATGTTAGGTCCTACAATGAGCAGTTCTTC.

The J gene is TRBJ1-1, the V gene TRBV29-1, with 9 bases that match TRBD1. This CDR3 has 15 residues. The trim removed 6 bases at V and 6 bases at J, leaving 14 bases unmatched. Germline V lookup: CDR1 SQVTM, CDR2 ANQGSEA. The CDR3 bases are TGCAGCGTAGAACCCGGGACAGGGAAACTTGCTGAAGCTTTCTTT. Translated: CSVEPGTGKLAEAFF.

This chain joins TRBV9 and TRBJ1-2; 8 bases are a match to TRBD1. The trim removed 0 bases at V and 7 bases at J, leaving 8 bases unmatched. Germline loops: CDR1 SGDLS, CDR2 YYNGEE. The CDR3 has 15 residues. The CDR3 DNA reads TGTGCCAGCAGCGTAGGCGGCAGGGGGCCGTCTGGCTACACCTTC. Translating it yields CASSVGGRGPSGYTF. Full variable domain (rest looked up from reference TRBV9 and TRBJ1-2): DSGVTQTPKHLITATGQRVTLRCSPRSGDLSVYWYQQSLDQGLQFLIQYYNGEERAKGNILERFSAQQFPDLHSELNLSSLELGDSALYFCASSVGGRGPSGYTFGSGTRLTVV.

A single count supports this clone. The chain carries TRBV11-2 and TRBJ1-5, with no clear D. Germline assignment: CDR1 SGHAT and CDR2 FQNNGV. This CDR3 spans 12 amino acids. Trimming removed 5 bases from V and 4 bases from J, with 6 bases in between. The CDR3 sequence: CASSPPNQPQHF. The CDR3 DNA is TGTGCCAGCAGCCCCCCTAATCAGCCCCAGCATTTT.

The V call is TRBV20-1, the J call TRBJ1-2; perhaps TRBD1 as D (5 bases). This CDR3 is built from 11 residues. Trimming took 6 bases from V and 4 from J, leaving 9 bases between them. Germline lookup yields CDR1 DFQATT and CDR2 SNEGSKA (reference sequence). The CDR3 spells CSASGAYGYTF. CDR3 sequence (DNA): TGCAGTGCGAGTGGGGCCTATGGCTACACCTTC.

This clone was counted between two and nine times. This sequence joins TRBV9 and TRBJ2-1; TRBD2 agrees at 9 bases. The junction had 4 bases not matched to a gene; V was cut back by 0 bases and J by 6 bases. CDR1 and CDR2 (germline): SGDLS, YYNGEE. The CDR3 contains 15 residues. The CDR3 protein is CASSVEGLALNEQFF. CDR3 in DNA: TGTGCCAGCAGCGTAGAGGGACTAGCTCTCAATGAGCAGTTCTTC.

The chain links TRBV19 to TRBJ1-4; TRBD1 agrees at 9 bases. The CDR3 is 15 amino acids. Germline V CDR1 and CDR2: LNHDA, SQIVND (reference sequence). With V trimmed by 5 bases and J by 7 bases, 8 bases remained unmatched. The CDR3 DNA sequence: TGTGCCAGTAGTCTACCCGGACAGGGGATTGAAAAACTGTTTTTT. Its translation is CASSLPGQGIEKLFF.

This rearrangement joins TRBV25-1 to TRBJ1-1; D uncertain. V lost 5 bases and J lost 1, with 8 bases in between. Per the germline V gene, CDR1 is MGHDK and CDR2 is SYGVNS. The CDR3 has 13 amino acids. CDR3 sequence reads: CASSKGGNTEAFF. CDR3 coding DNA: TGTGCCAGCAGTAAGGGAGGGAACACTGAAGCTTTCTTT.

This clone was observed once. The CDR3 is CATSSGTGGEAEAFF. As DNA, the CDR3 is TGTGCCACATCGTCCGGGACAGGGGGTGAGGCTGAAGCTTTCTTT. V usage is TRBV19 and J usage is TRBJ1-1; TRBD1 agrees at 11 bases. Losses at the gene ends were 10 bases for V and 6 bases for J; bases not matched to a gene: 13. In germline, CDR1 is LNHDA, CDR2 SQIVND (reference sequence). This CDR3 spans 15 amino acids.

In regard to this clone: Other DNA sequences from this sample encode an identical CDR3 as well. V is TRBV11-2 and J is TRBJ1-1; tentatively, D is TRBD1 (5 bases). This CDR3 comprises 13 residues. Trimming stripped 1 base from V and 3 bases from J, with 6 bases between. In germline, CDR1 is SGHAT, CDR2 FQNNGV. CDR3 nucleotides: TGTGCCAGCAGCTTAGTAGGGGACACTGAAGCTTTCTTT. Translated: CASSLVGDTEAFF.

This chain joins TRBV5-1 and TRBJ1-1, with D maybe TRBD1 (5 bases). The CDR3 is 15 amino acids. The germline V gene has CDR1 SGHRS and CDR2 YFSETQ. The V gene lost 0 bases and the J gene lost 0 bases, with 9 bases spanning the gap. CDR3: CASSLAVTVNTEAFF. The CDR3 DNA sequence: TGCGCCAGCAGCTTGGCCGTGACAGTGAACACTGAAGCTTTCTTT.